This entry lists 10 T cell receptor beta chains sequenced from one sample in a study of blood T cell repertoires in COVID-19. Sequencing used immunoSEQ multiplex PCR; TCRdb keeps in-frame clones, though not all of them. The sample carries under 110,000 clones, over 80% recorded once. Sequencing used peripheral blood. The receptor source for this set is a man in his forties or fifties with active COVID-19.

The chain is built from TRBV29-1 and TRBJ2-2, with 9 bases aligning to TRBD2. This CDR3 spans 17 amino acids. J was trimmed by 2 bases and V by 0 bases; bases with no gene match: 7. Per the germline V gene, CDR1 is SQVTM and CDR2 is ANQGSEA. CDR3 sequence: CSVEDPSSGDNTGELFF. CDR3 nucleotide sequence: TGCAGCGTTGAAGATCCGTCTAGCGGGGATAACACCGGGGAGCTGTTTTTT.

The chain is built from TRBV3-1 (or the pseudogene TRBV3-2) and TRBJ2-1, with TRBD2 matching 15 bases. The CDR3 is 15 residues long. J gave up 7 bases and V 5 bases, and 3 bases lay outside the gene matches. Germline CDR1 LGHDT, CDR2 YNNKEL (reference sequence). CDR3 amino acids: CASSFGLAGGNEQFF. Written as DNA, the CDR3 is TGTGCCAGCAGCTTCGGACTAGCGGGAGGGAATGAGCAGTTCTTC.

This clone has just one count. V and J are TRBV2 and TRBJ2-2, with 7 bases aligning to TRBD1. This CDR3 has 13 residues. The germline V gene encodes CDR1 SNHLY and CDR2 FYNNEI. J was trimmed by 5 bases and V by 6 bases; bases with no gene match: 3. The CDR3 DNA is TGTGCCAGCAGGGGGACAGAGACCGGGGAGCTGTTTTTT. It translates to CASRGTETGELFF. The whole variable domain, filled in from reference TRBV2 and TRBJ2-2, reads EPEVTQTPSHQVTQMGQEVILRCVPISNHLYFYWYRQILGQKVEFLVSFYNNEISEKSEIFDDQFSVERPDGSNFTLKIRSTKLEDSAMYFCASRGTETGELFFGEGSRLTVL.

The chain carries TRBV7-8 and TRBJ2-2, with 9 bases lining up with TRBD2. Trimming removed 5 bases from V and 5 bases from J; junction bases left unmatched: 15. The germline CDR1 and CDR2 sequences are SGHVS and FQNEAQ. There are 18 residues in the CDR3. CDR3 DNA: TGTGCCAGCAGCGCCGCTACTAGCGGGCGGCGTCGTACCGGGGAGCTGTTTTTT. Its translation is CASSAATSGRRRTGELFF.

The CDR3 loop reads CASSRTSGGPTGELFF. DNA of the CDR3: TGTGCCAGCAGCCGTACTAGCGGGGGCCCCACCGGGGAGCTGTTTTTT. The chain recombines TRBV7-3 with TRBJ2-2; 11 bases agree with TRBD2. The CDR3 has 16 amino acids. Trimming removed 5 bases from V and 4 bases from J; junction bases left unmatched: 6. Germline CDR1 and CDR2: SGHTA and FQGTGA.

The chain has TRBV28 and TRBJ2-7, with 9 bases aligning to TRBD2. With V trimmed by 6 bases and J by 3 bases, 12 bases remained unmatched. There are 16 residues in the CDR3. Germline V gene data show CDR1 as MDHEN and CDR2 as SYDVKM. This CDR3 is CASSLRAGGSLYEQYF. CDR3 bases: TGTGCCAGCAGCCTTAGAGCGGGGGGCTCTCTCTACGAGCAGTACTTC.

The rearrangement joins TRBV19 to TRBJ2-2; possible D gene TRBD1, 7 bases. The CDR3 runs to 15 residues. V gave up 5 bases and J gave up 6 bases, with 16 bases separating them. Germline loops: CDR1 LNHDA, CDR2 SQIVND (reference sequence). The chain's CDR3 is CASSVRGQGAGELFF. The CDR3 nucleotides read TGTGCCAGTAGTGTCCGGGGGCAGGGGGCCGGGGAGCTGTTTTTT.

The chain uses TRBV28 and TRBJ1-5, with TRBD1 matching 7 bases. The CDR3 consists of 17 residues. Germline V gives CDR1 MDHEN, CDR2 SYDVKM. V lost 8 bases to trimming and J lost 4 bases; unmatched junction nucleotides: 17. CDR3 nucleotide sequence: TGTGCCAGCCACACAGGGGTCGAGGCATATCGGAATCAGCCCCAGCATTTT. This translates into CASHTGVEAYRNQPQHF.

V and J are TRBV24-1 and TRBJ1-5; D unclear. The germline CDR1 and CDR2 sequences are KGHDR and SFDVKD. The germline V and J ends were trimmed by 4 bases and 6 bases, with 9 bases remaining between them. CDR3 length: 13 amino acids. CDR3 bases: TGTGCCACCAGTGACCGATTTAGTCAGCCCCAGCATTTT. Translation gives CATSDRFSQPQHF.

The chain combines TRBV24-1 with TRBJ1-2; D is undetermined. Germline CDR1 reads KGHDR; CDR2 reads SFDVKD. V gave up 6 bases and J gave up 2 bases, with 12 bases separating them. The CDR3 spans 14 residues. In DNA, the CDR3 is TGTGCCACCAGTCCGGCCGCAGGCAACTATGGCTACACCTTC. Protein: CATSPAAGNYGYTF.